These 27 T cell receptor beta chains came from one sample sequenced in a study of human T cells and chemical hapten exposure. Single cDNA molecules in the library carried unique molecular identifiers attached during preparation. TCRdb re-called the reads through MiXCR, storing one row per CDR3 protein. The sample consists of about 120,000 distinct CDR3 sequences, approximately 9% of them appearing once. Blood, whole and unfractionated, served as the source for total RNA extraction. What was sequenced was whole blood. These receptors were obtained from a human donor in good health. Some clones in this sample may be carry-over from other donors' samples.

This clonotype was counted only a few times. The chain combines TRBV29-1 with TRBJ2-7; TRBD2 matches 8 bases. This CDR3 spans 13 amino acids. CDR1 is SQVTM and CDR2 is ANQGSEA in the germline V gene. V lost 4 bases, J lost 3 bases, and 5 bases stayed unmatched. The CDR3 region is CSVGTSGSYEQYF. In DNA, the CDR3 is TGCAGCGTTGGTACTAGCGGTAGCTACGAGCAGTACTTC.

This clonotype was detected a few times. The chain combines TRBV6-1 with TRBJ1-5; 8 nucleotides agree with TRBD1. CDR3 length: 13 amino acids. Germline CDR1 MNHNS, CDR2 SASEGT. With 5 bases clipped from V and 6 bases from J, the junction kept 3 bases outside the gene matches. The CDR3 protein is CASSSQGAQPQHF. CDR3 nucleotides: TGTGCCAGCAGTTCGCAGGGGGCTCAGCCCCAGCATTTT.

This clonotype has ten or more counts. V gene TRBV3-1 combines with J gene TRBJ1-5, with D unresolved. The ends were cut back, 0 bases at V and 7 bases at J, with 7 bases in the middle. CDR3 length: 13 amino acids. In germline, CDR1 is LGHDT, CDR2 YNNKEL (reference sequence). CDR3: CASSQDLNQPQHF. The CDR3 nucleotides are TGTGCCAGCAGCCAAGATTTGAACCAGCCCCAGCATTTT.

This clonotype was found a few times. An end of the junction differs from the germline gene, which may be a read error. The genes are TRBV4-1 and TRBJ1-5; D gene uncertain. Germline V gives CDR1 MGHRA, CDR2 YSYEKL. This CDR3 spans 15 amino acids. Here the CDR3 reads CASSQSPRGNQRQHF. In nucleotides, the CDR3 is TGCGCCAGCAGCCAGAGCCCGAGAGGCAATCAGCGCCAGCATTTT.

The chain carries TRBV20-1 and TRBJ1-1; a possible D gene is TRBD1 (5 bases). Germline V CDR1 and CDR2: DFQATT, SNEGSKA (reference sequence). The CDR3 is 15 amino acids. V gave up 6 bases and J gave up 3 bases, with 20 bases separating them. The DNA of the CDR3 is TGCAGTGCCCGGGGGTCGAGGGGAGGGGACACTGAAGCTTTCTTT. Its protein is CSARGSRGGDTEAFF.

This clonotype was seen repeatedly, ten times or more. The chain links TRBV7-2 to TRBJ2-5; a possible D gene is TRBD2 (5 bases). In germline, CDR1 is SGHTA, CDR2 FQGNSA. Trimming stripped 5 bases from V and 5 bases from J, with 15 bases between. CDR3 length: 14 residues. The CDR3: CASSPRRESETQYF. The DNA of the CDR3 is TGTGCCAGCAGCCCCCGTAGGGAGTCTGAGACCCAGTACTTC.

There are a few counts of this clonotype. This rearrangement joins TRBV7-2 to TRBJ2-7; D possibly matches TRBD1 or TRBD2 (5 bases each). The CDR3 extends over 13 amino acids. Trimming removed 5 bases from V and 3 bases from J, with 11 bases in between. Germline V lookup: CDR1 SGHTA, CDR2 FQGNSA. CDR3 sequence reads: CASSEGHFYEQYF. CDR3 nucleotides: TGTGCCAGCAGCGAGGGGCACTTCTACGAGCAGTACTTC.

The chain combines TRBV6-5 with TRBJ2-3; tentatively, D is TRBD2 (5 bases). Trimming left V 8 bases short and J 1 base short, with 10 bases between. The CDR3 has 13 amino acids. CDR1 and CDR2 from the germline V gene are MNHEY and SVGAGI. The CDR3 DNA is TGTGCCAGCGGGCGGCGGGGCACAGATACGCAGTATTTT. Translating it yields CASGRRGTDTQYF.

V and J are TRBV5-1 and TRBJ1-1, with D possibly matching TRBD1 (6 bases). The CDR3 extends over 15 amino acids. Germline values: CDR1 SGHRS, CDR2 YFSETQ. V dropped 3 bases and J dropped 8 bases, with 20 bases sitting between them. Here the CDR3 reads CASSSFRGGFGEAFF. For the CDR3, the DNA is TGCGCCAGCAGCTCGTTCAGGGGAGGGTTCGGCGAAGCTTTCTTT.

This chain links TRBV25-1 with TRBJ2-1, with TRBD2 matching over 11 bases. V lost 7 bases, J lost 7 bases, and 15 bases stayed unmatched. The CDR3 contains 17 residues. Germline CDR1 is MGHDK and CDR2 is SYGVNS. The CDR3 region is CASTHAGGASGRNEQFF. In DNA, the CDR3 is TGTGCCAGCACCCACGCGGGGGGCGCTAGCGGGAGGAATGAGCAGTTCTTC.

In this sample, this clonotype turned up a few times. The chain joins TRBV6-1 to TRBJ2-7, with TRBD1 matching over 8 bases. Per the germline V gene, CDR1 is MNHNS and CDR2 is SASEGT. This CDR3 comprises 15 residues. V was clipped by 9 bases and J by 4 bases; unmatched bases: 14. CDR3 region: CASTALRQGLYEQYF. The CDR3 nucleotides read TGTGCCAGTACGGCTCTGAGACAGGGGTTGTACGAGCAGTACTTC.

This clonotype was detected ten times or more. V gene TRBV3-1 combines with J gene TRBJ2-5; D call uncertain. Germline assignment: CDR1 LGHDT and CDR2 YNNKEL (reference sequence). Trimming took 2 bases from V and 3 from J, leaving 10 bases between them. The CDR3 loop spans 14 amino acids. The CDR3 nucleotides read TGTGCCAGCAGCCAAAGGGAAATAAAAGAGACCCAGTACTTC. Translated, it gives CASSQREIKETQYF.

The chain uses TRBV25-1 and TRBJ1-5; maybe TRBD1 (5 bases). Germline values: CDR1 MGHDK, CDR2 SYGVNS. Deletions cut 11 bases from V and 2 bases from J, with 13 bases between. This CDR3 spans 13 amino acids. CDR3 DNA: TGTGCCTCCCAGGGAATTGGCAATCAGCCCCAGCATTTT. It encodes CASQGIGNQPQHF.

In its sample, this clonotype was seen many times. The chain joins TRBV5-1 to TRBJ2-7; 14 bases line up with TRBD2. The CDR3 covers 15 residues. V shed 4 bases and J 6 bases; nucleotides not matched to a gene: 6. Germline V gene data show CDR1 as SGHRS and CDR2 as YFSETQ. The DNA of the CDR3 is TGCGCCAGCAGCGGGGGACTAGCGGGAGCCTCCGAGCAGTACTTC. Translating gives CASSGGLAGASEQYF. Complete variable domain (other parts from reference TRBV5-1 and TRBJ2-7): KAGVTQTPRYLIKTRGQQVTLSCSPISGHRSVSWYQQTPGQGLQFLFEYFSETQRNKGNFPGRFSGRQFSNSRSEMNVSTLELGDSALYLCASSGGLAGASEQYFGPGTRLTVT.

This clonotype was counted many times. The CDR3 is CASSVELAGEQYF. CDR3 coding DNA: TGTGCCAGCAGCGTAGAACTAGCGGGCGAGCAGTACTTC. The V and J genes are TRBV9 and TRBJ2-7; TRBD2 matches 9 bases. The germline gives CDR1 SGDLS, CDR2 YYNGEE. J was trimmed by 6 bases and V by 0 bases; bases with no gene match: 1. CDR3 length: 13 residues.

This clonotype was seen only a few times. This chain uses TRBV12-5 with TRBJ2-1, with D possibly matching TRBD1 (6 bases). Per the germline V gene, CDR1 is LGHNT and CDR2 is FRNRAP. The CDR3 totals 14 residues. V was trimmed by 5 bases and J by 4 bases, leaving 12 bases between them. CDR3 protein: CASGADSRYNEQFF. DNA of the CDR3: TGTGCTAGTGGTGCGGACAGTCGATACAATGAGCAGTTCTTC.

Concerning this clonotype itself: A single base separates this from a much larger clone, so it may be a read error. This sequence joins TRBV4-1 and TRBJ1-6; the match to TRBD1 covers 11 bases. Germline CDR1 is MGHRA and CDR2 is YSYEKL. CDR3 length equals 15 residues. V gave up 6 bases and J gave up 11 bases; unmatched junction bases: 9. The CDR3 spells CASSRDRGRDTPLHF. CDR3 nucleotide sequence: TGCGCCAGCAGTCGGGACAGGGGGAGGGATACACCCCTCCACTTT.

This clonotype appeared a few times. The rearrangement uses TRBV19 and TRBJ2-1, with TRBD2 matching over 11 bases. This CDR3 spans 16 amino acids. Germline V gene sequence: CDR1 LNHDA, CDR2 SQIVND (reference sequence). V gave up 3 bases and J gave up 2 bases; unmatched junction bases: 3. For the CDR3, the DNA is TGTGCCAGTAGTATCGCACTAGCGGGAGCCTACAATGAGCAGTTCTTC. It yields the protein CASSIALAGAYNEQFF. The whole variable domain, remainder taken from reference TRBV19 and TRBJ2-1, is DGGITQSPKYLFRKEGQNVTLSCEQNLNHDAMYWYRQDPGQGLRLIYYSQIVNDFQKGDIAEGYSVSREKKESFPLTVTSAQKNPTAFYLCASSIALAGAYNEQFFGPGTRLTVL.

In its sample, this clonotype was seen a few times. V and J are TRBV11-2 and TRBJ2-3, with unresolved D. The CDR3 runs to 12 residues. V was pared by 3 bases and J by 2 bases, with 3 bases between. Looked up from germline, CDR1 is SGHAT and CDR2 is FQNNGV. The CDR3 sequence is CASSFYTDTQYF. The CDR3, as DNA: TGTGCCAGCAGCTTTTACACAGATACGCAGTATTTT.

This clonotype was counted at least ten times. The chain joins TRBV7-8 to TRBJ2-1; weak D call: TRBD1 (6 bases). The germline V gene encodes CDR1 SGHVS and CDR2 FQNEAQ. Trimming pared 1 base from V and 0 bases from J, leaving 10 bases between. This CDR3 contains 16 residues. The CDR3 sequence: CASSLEDSSSYNEQFF. The CDR3, as DNA: TGTGCCAGCAGCTTAGAGGACAGTAGCTCCTACAATGAGCAGTTCTTC. Variable domain in full (rest from reference TRBV7-8 and TRBJ2-1): GAGVSQSPRYKVAKRGQDVALRCDPISGHVSLFWYQQALGQGPEFLTYFQNEAQLDKSGLPSDRFFAERPEGSVSTLKIQRTQQEDSAVYLCASSLEDSSSYNEQFFGPGTRLTVL.

The rearrangement uses TRBV27 and TRBJ2-3; D unclear. CDR1 and CDR2 (germline): MNHEY, SMNVEV (reference sequence). Trimming pared 1 base from V and 2 bases from J, leaving 4 bases between. CDR3 length: 13 amino acids. CDR3 nucleotide sequence: TGTGCCAGCAGTTTATACGCCACAGATACGCAGTATTTT. Residues: CASSLYATDTQYF.

This chain joins TRBV20-1 and TRBJ2-7, with TRBD2 matching 9 bases. This CDR3 is 13 amino acids long. Germline assignment: CDR1 DFQATT and CDR2 SNEGSKA (reference sequence). Losses at the gene ends were 5 bases for V and 4 bases for J; bases not matched to a gene: 6. CDR3 nucleotides: TGCAGTGCTCGACTAGCGGTTGGTTACGAGCAGTACTTC. The encoded protein is CSARLAVGYEQYF.

This clonotype has ten or more counts. The genes are TRBV9 and TRBJ1-3, with D unresolved. The CDR3 loop spans 13 amino acids. CDR1 is SGDLS and CDR2 is YYNGEE in the germline V gene. The V end was cut by 4 bases, the J end by 0 bases, with 5 bases between. In DNA form, the CDR3 reads TGTGCCAGCAGCATAGACTCTGGAAACACCATATATTTT. It encodes CASSIDSGNTIYF.

The V gene is TRBV19, the J gene TRBJ1-1; 9 bases are shared with TRBD1. There are 15 residues in the CDR3. Germline CDR1 is LNHDA and CDR2 is SQIVND (reference sequence). The V gene end was trimmed by 3 bases and the J gene end by 4 bases; junction bases not matched to a gene: 6. The CDR3 DNA follows: TGTGCCAGTAGTATTCGCCGGGACAGGGCCACTGAAGCTTTCTTT. Its protein is CASSIRRDRATEAFF.

A few counts support this clonotype. The chain joins TRBV10-3 to TRBJ2-3; TRBD2 is a possible D gene (7 bases). CDR3 length: 16 amino acids. V was cut by 3 bases and J by 2 bases, with 15 bases left in between. Germline V gives CDR1 ENHRY, CDR2 SYGVKD. DNA for the CDR3: TGTGCCATCAGTGATGCGTCGGGGGGCTCCACAGATACGCAGTATTTT. Translation: CAISDASGGSTDTQYF.

This clonotype came up many times. The chain joins TRBV7-9 to TRBJ2-7, with 9 bases matching TRBD1. In germline, CDR1 is SEHNR, CDR2 FQNEAQ (reference sequence). Trimming at V came to 0 bases and at J to 4 bases, leaving 1 base not matched to a gene. CDR3 length equals 14 residues. The CDR3 nucleotides are TGTGCCAGCAGCTTAGCGACAGGGGGTTACGAGCAGTACTTC. Translation gives CASSLATGGYEQYF.

This clonotype was found many times. The chain combines TRBV13 with TRBJ2-3, with TRBD1 matching over 7 bases. The CDR3 runs to 16 residues. After removal of 1 base from V and 2 bases from J, the junction contained 6 bases not matched to a gene. CDR1 PRHDT and CDR2 FYEKMQ come from the germline V gene (reference sequence). CDR3 in amino acids: CASSLAAQGITDTQYF. Here the CDR3 DNA reads TGTGCCAGCAGCTTAGCAGCACAGGGGATCACAGATACGCAGTATTTT. Combining the CDR3 with reference TRBV13 and TRBJ2-3 gives the whole variable domain AAGVIQSPRHLIKEKRETATLKCYPIPRHDTVYWYQQGPGQDPQFLISFYEKMQSDKGSIPDRFSAQQFSDYHSELNMSSLELGDSALYFCASSLAAQGITDTQYFGPGTRLTVL.